This T cell receptor beta chain was found in a study of neoadjuvant anti-PD-1 for oral cavity cancer. Study summary: Nivolumab at 3 mg/kg was mostly given biweekly, three to four doses, pre-surgery.

In germline, CDR1 is MDHEN, CDR2 SYDVKM. The CDR3 runs to 15 residues. Trimming removed 5 bases at V and 1 base at J, with 14 bases between. Study-level results: Only three patients per response group were TCR-analyzed; validation needed.

Patients were newly diagnosed with stage II-IVA oral cavity squamous cell carcinoma without prior systemic or radiation treatment. A word on this clone: Its specificity is unknown. Other DNA sequences within the sample encode an identical CDR3.

Only in-frame clones appear in the TCRdb table, and some are missing; sequencing was by immunoSEQ multiplex PCR. The data hold under 10,000 clones, with 65% to 70% observed a single time. J is TRBJ1-2 and V is TRBV28; possible D gene TRBD1, 5 bases. This TCR derives from a person aged 40 to 85 with oral cavity squamous cell carcinoma. The specimen was tumor tissue, collected before nivolumab (anti-PD-1) treatment. DNA of the CDR3: TGTGCCAGCAGTCTCACCGGGGGGGTTAACTATGGCTACACCTTC. It translates to CASSLTGGVNYGYTF.